One T cell receptor (beta chain) is described in this entry. Its antigen is undetermined. Profiling relied on immunoSEQ multiplex PCR, and the TCRdb table lists in-frame clones only, not all of them. In the table there are 46,000 or so clones, 89% of which are singletons. Trimming removed 5 bases from V and 5 bases from J; junction bases left unmatched: 9. This CDR3 spans 16 amino acids. Looked up from germline, CDR1 is SGHAT and CDR2 is FQNNGV. Specified time point: late/post reinfection, 12 to 24 weeks after detection. No in vitro expansion preceded TCR sequencing of the sorted cells. This sample was included in a study of memory CD8 T cells in hepatitis C reinfection. Notes on the study in general: Only 4 or 5 donors prevented definitive conclusions about public clonotypes.

The rearrangement links TRBV11-2 to TRBJ2-2; 9 bases align to TRBD2. The TCR originated in a young man with hepatitis C virus infection. The sequenced sample consisted of naive CD8+ T cells sorted from blood. The CDR3 sequence is CASSHLATSGTGELFF. The CDR3 coding sequence is TGTGCCAGCAGCCACTTGGCGACTAGCGGTACCGGGGAGCTGTTTTTT.